One sample yielded the 24 T cell receptor beta chains listed below, sequenced in a study of OX40 agonist ivuxolimab in advanced cancers. Clones were sequenced by immunoSEQ multiplex PCR, and TCRdb holds only the in-frame ones, with some missing. This sample carries around 65,000 clones, roughly 90% of them seen once, and the ten largest clones take approximately 0.64%. The material sequenced was CD4+ or CD8+ T cells sorted from blood, taken in a trial of the OX40 agonist ivuxolimab. These receptors all stem from an adult with an advanced solid tumor such as melanoma, head and neck, liver or kidney cancer.

The chain links TRBV6-5 to TRBJ1-2; D is undetermined. Germline V gene data show CDR1 as MNHEY and CDR2 as SVGAGI. Between the trimmed V and J ends, which lost 7 bases and 7 bases, there was a span of 22 bases. The CDR3 consists of 15 residues. CDR3 nucleotides: TGTGCCAGCAAAGATGGATCCCAGGCTTCGTTTGGCTACACCTTC. Residues: CASKDGSQASFGYTF.

The chain has TRBV18 and TRBJ1-6; D not certain. Germline loops: CDR1 KGHSH, CDR2 LQKENI. Trimming cost V 1 base and J 9 bases, with 10 bases left between them. The CDR3 totals 14 residues. CDR3 amino acids: CASSPRAEGSPLHF. Written as DNA, the CDR3 is TGTGCCAGCTCACCACGGGCGGAGGGTTCACCCCTCCACTTT.

This chain links TRBV5-1 with TRBJ1-3; D ambiguous. Germline CDR1 SGHRS, CDR2 YFSETQ. V lost 3 bases and J 0 bases, leaving 10 bases between the germline ends. This CDR3 comprises 15 residues. CDR3 loop: CASSSSGFSGNTIYF. DNA for the CDR3: TGCGCCAGCAGCTCGTCAGGCTTCTCTGGAAACACCATATATTTT.

The V call is TRBV10-2, the J call TRBJ2-7, with D possibly being TRBD1 (6 bases). Germline V gene sequence: CDR1 WSHSY, CDR2 SAAADI. Between the trimmed V and J ends, which lost 6 bases and 4 bases, there was a span of 13 bases. The CDR3 is 13 residues long. The CDR3 nucleotides read TGCGCCAGCAGAAAGGGGGTGGCGTACGAGCAGTACTTC. It yields the protein CASRKGVAYEQYF.

The chain recombines TRBV19 with TRBJ1-5; possibly TRBD1 for D (5 bases). Germline V gene sequence: CDR1 LNHDA, CDR2 SQIVND (reference sequence). V lost 5 bases and J lost 6, with 17 bases in between. This CDR3 has 15 residues. The DNA of the CDR3 is TGTGCCAGTAGTCGTGGGGGAGGGGACGCTCAGCCCCAGCATTTT. As protein: CASSRGGGDAQPQHF. The variable domain in full, completed from reference TRBV19 and TRBJ1-5, reads DGGITQSPKYLFRKEGQNVTLSCEQNLNHDAMYWYRQDPGQGLRLIYYSQIVNDFQKGDIAEGYSVSREKKESFPLTVTSAQKNPTAFYLCASSRGGGDAQPQHFGDGTRLSIL.

This clone was recorded only once. The chain carries TRBV19 and TRBJ2-5; 8 nucleotides match TRBD2. CDR1 and CDR2 from the germline V gene are LNHDA and SQIVND (reference sequence). The CDR3 is 16 amino acids. V was clipped by 3 bases and J by 5 bases; unmatched bases: 11. CDR3 nucleotides: TGTGCCAGTAGTATTTCCGCGGGAGGAACTGGGGAGACCCAGTACTTC. It encodes CASSISAGGTGETQYF.

In this sample, this clone turned up once. The V call is TRBV7-6, the J call TRBJ2-5; perhaps D is TRBD1 or TRBD2 (5 bases each). CDR3 length: 15 residues. Trimming stripped 1 base from V and 2 bases from J, with 11 bases between. CDR1 SGHVS and CDR2 FNYEAQ come from the germline V gene. This CDR3 reads CASSLGGPGQETQYF. CDR3 nucleotide sequence: TGTGCCAGCAGCTTAGGGGGCCCGGGGCAAGAGACCCAGTACTTC.

The rearrangement joins TRBV7-9 to TRBJ2-3; TRBD1 is a possible D gene (5 bases). This CDR3 is 14 amino acids long. Germline-derived CDR1 and CDR2 are SEHNR and FQNEAQ (reference sequence). Trimming took 3 bases from V and 0 from J, leaving 7 bases between them. The DNA for the CDR3 is TGTGCCAGCAGCTTGGGGCTTAGCACAGATACGCAGTATTTT. Translation gives CASSLGLSTDTQYF.

The chain combines TRBV6-6 with TRBJ1-6; unclear D gene. Per the germline V gene, CDR1 is MNHNY and CDR2 is SVGAGI (reference sequence). The CDR3 loop spans 14 amino acids. V lost 6 bases, J lost 7 bases, and 13 bases lay in between. The CDR3 sequence: CASRLTAGNSPLHF. The CDR3 DNA reads TGTGCCAGCAGGCTGACCGCTGGGAATTCACCCCTCCACTTT.

The chain carries TRBV7-2 and TRBJ2-1; tentative D call: TRBD2 (5 bases). Germline V lookup: CDR1 SGHTA, CDR2 FQGNSA. Trimming pared 6 bases from V and 1 base from J, leaving 19 bases between. This CDR3 comprises 17 residues. CDR3 sequence reads: CASRPQVGSLSYNEQFF. The CDR3, as DNA: TGTGCCAGCAGACCCCAAGTGGGGAGTTTGTCCTACAATGAGCAGTTCTTC.

This sequence joins TRBV9 and TRBJ1-1; D remains ambiguous. The CDR3 runs to 15 residues. Germline-derived CDR1 and CDR2 are SGDLS and YYNGEE. Trimming removed 3 bases at V and 4 bases at J, with 16 bases between. This CDR3 reads CASSAPGIGFTEAFF. The DNA for the CDR3 is TGTGCCAGCAGCGCTCCTGGGATTGGGTTCACTGAAGCTTTCTTT.

The chain joins TRBV5-1 to TRBJ1-1; D is unresolved. This CDR3 comprises 15 residues. The V gene's germline CDR1 is SGHRS and CDR2 YFSETQ. V was cut by 2 bases and J by 4 bases, with 15 bases left in between. CDR3 in DNA: TGCGCCAGCAGCTTTCAGAGCCAGGCGGTCACTGAAGCTTTCTTT. Encoded protein: CASSFQSQAVTEAFF. The full variable domain, in which reference TRBV5-1 and TRBJ1-1 provide the parts outside the CDR3, is KAGVTQTPRYLIKTRGQQVTLSCSPISGHRSVSWYQQTPGQGLQFLFEYFSETQRNKGNFPGRFSGRQFSNSRSEMNVSTLELGDSALYLCASSFQSQAVTEAFFGQGTRLTVV.

V and J are TRBV9 and TRBJ1-6, with 7 bases fitting TRBD1. Germline trimming cut 5 bases from V and 6 bases from J; bases unmatched to any gene: 14. CDR3 length: 17 residues. Germline CDR1 and CDR2: SGDLS and YYNGEE. CDR3: CASRLGTDPRTNSPLHF. In DNA, the CDR3 is TGTGCCAGCAGGCTAGGGACAGACCCGCGGACTAATTCACCCCTCCACTTT.

The rearrangement links TRBV11-3 to TRBJ2-7; D is unclear. Trimming cost V 5 bases and J 7 bases, with 15 bases left between them. CDR1 is SGHNT and CDR2 is YENEEA in the germline V gene. The CDR3 length is 13 residues. The CDR3 is CASSPDWRSEQYF. Here the CDR3 DNA reads TGTGCCAGCAGCCCAGACTGGCGGTCGGAGCAGTACTTC.

The chain uses TRBV11-2 and TRBJ2-1; D unresolved. The V end lost 6 bases, the J end lost 5 bases, and 14 bases lay between the germline ends. The CDR3 is made up of 14 amino acids. From germline, CDR1 is SGHAT and CDR2 FQNNGV. The CDR3 loop reads CASSPPANNNEQFF. CDR3 in DNA: TGTGCCAGCAGTCCCCCAGCGAACAACAATGAGCAGTTCTTC.

The chain recombines TRBV2 with TRBJ1-6; TRBD1 is a possible D gene (6 bases). The CDR3 has 16 residues. V was shortened by 1 base and J by 4 bases, with 11 bases between the two germline ends. CDR1 is SNHLY, CDR2 FYNNEI, per germline. The CDR3 here is CASSEEAGDYNSPLHF. CDR3 bases: TGTGCCAGCAGTGAAGAGGCAGGGGATTATAATTCACCCCTCCACTTT.

The chain links TRBV19 to TRBJ2-6; D is possibly TRBD1 or TRBD2 (5 bases each). The length of the CDR3 is 15 residues. The germline V gene encodes CDR1 LNHDA and CDR2 SQIVND (reference sequence). The ends were cut back, 7 bases at V and 0 bases at J, with 10 bases in the middle. The CDR3 DNA reads TGTGCCAGTATTGGGGGAAGCTCTGGGGCCAACGTCCTGACTTTC. Protein: CASIGGSSGANVLTF. Supplemented by reference TRBV19 and TRBJ2-6, the full variable domain reads DGGITQSPKYLFRKEGQNVTLSCEQNLNHDAMYWYRQDPGQGLRLIYYSQIVNDFQKGDIAEGYSVSREKKESFPLTVTSAQKNPTAFYLCASIGGSSGANVLTFGAGSRLTVL.

The chain combines TRBV19 with TRBJ1-2, with TRBD1 matching 7 bases. J was trimmed by 8 bases and V by 10 bases; bases with no gene match: 13. Per the germline V gene, CDR1 is LNHDA and CDR2 is SQIVND (reference sequence). The CDR3 runs 13 residues. The CDR3 region has the DNA TGTGCCACCTTCGGACAGGCTGGTTACGGCTACACCTTC. Protein product: CATFGQAGYGYTF.

The chain recombines TRBV5-1 with TRBJ1-1, with D maybe TRBD1 (5 bases). Trimming left V 3 bases short and J 1 base short, with 10 bases between. Germline V CDR1 and CDR2: SGHRS, YFSETQ. CDR3 length: 14 residues. Here the CDR3 reads CASSSRDPNTEAFF. In nucleotides, the CDR3 is TGCGCCAGCAGCTCCAGGGACCCGAACACTGAAGCTTTCTTT.

The CDR3 region is CASSRTGDDNSPLHF. The CDR3, as DNA: TGTGCCAGTTCGCGGACAGGGGATGATAATTCACCCCTCCACTTT. The chain links TRBV6-6 to TRBJ1-6; 9 bases align to TRBD1. This CDR3 has 15 residues. J was trimmed by 5 bases and V by 9 bases; bases with no gene match: 8. Looked up from germline, CDR1 is MNHNY and CDR2 is SVGAGI (reference sequence).

This rearrangement joins TRBV25-1 to TRBJ1-2, with D unclear. The CDR3 spans 14 residues. Per the germline V gene, CDR1 is MGHDK and CDR2 is SYGVNS. V gave up 6 bases and J gave up 7 bases, with 18 bases separating them. Written as DNA, the CDR3 is TGTGCCAGCAGCCATACCACCGGAGAGGCTGGCTACACCTTC. Translating it yields CASSHTTGEAGYTF.

The chain combines TRBV9 with TRBJ2-4, with D perhaps given as TRBD1 or TRBD2 (5 bases each). The CDR3 has 13 residues. CDR1 SGDLS and CDR2 YYNGEE come from the germline V gene. V was cut by 4 bases and J by 8 bases, with 13 bases left in between. The chain's CDR3 is CASSWRQGDIQYF. The CDR3 coding sequence is TGTGCCAGCAGCTGGAGGCAGGGAGACATTCAGTACTTC.

CDR3 protein: CASSVVDRANEQFF. The CDR3 DNA reads TGTGCCAGCAGCGTAGTAGACAGGGCCAATGAGCAGTTCTTC. V and J are TRBV9 and TRBJ2-1, with 7 nucleotides matching TRBD1. The germline gives CDR1 SGDLS, CDR2 YYNGEE. This CDR3 spans 14 amino acids. With V trimmed by 0 bases and J by 6 bases, 3 bases remained unmatched.

The CDR3 nucleotides are TGTGCCTGGAGTGGAAGGGGCAGTCTGAATGAAAAACTGTTTTTT. This translates into CAWSGRGSLNEKLFF. V is TRBV30 and J is TRBJ1-4; D perhaps matches TRBD1 (5 bases). In germline, CDR1 is GTSNPN, CDR2 SVGIG (reference sequence). The V end lost 1 base, the J end lost 5 bases, and 14 bases lay between the germline ends. This CDR3 is 15 amino acids long.